This TCR beta chain emerged from a study of blood T cell repertoires in COVID-19. Whole-study context: The origin of the acute and convalescent COVID-19 samples was the United States, Italy and Spain.

Sequencing used immunoSEQ multiplex PCR; TCRdb keeps in-frame clones, though not all of them. This sample has about 250,000 clones, with 80% to 90% found just once. Trimming removed 5 bases from V and 6 bases from J, with 13 bases in between. Per the germline V gene, CDR1 is LNHDA and CDR2 is SQIVND (reference sequence). The CDR3 is made up of 14 amino acids. The rearrangement links TRBV19 to TRBJ2-2; TRBD2 is a possible D gene (5 bases). The receptor comes from a man in his thirties or forties with acute or convalescent COVID-19. Material: peripheral blood. In nucleotides, the CDR3 is TGTGCCAGTAGTCCGGGGTGGGAGTCCGGGGAGCTGTTTTTT. It is translated as CASSPGWESGELFF.